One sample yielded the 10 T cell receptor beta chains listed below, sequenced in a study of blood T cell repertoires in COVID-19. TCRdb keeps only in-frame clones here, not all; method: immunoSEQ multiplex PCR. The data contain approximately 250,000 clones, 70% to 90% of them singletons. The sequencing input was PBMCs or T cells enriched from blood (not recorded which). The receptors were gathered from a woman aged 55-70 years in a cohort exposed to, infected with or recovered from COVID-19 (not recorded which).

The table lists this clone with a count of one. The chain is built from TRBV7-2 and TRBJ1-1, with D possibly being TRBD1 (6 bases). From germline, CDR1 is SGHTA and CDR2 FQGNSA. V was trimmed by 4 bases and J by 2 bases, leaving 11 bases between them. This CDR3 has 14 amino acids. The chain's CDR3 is CASSSRGFNTEAFF. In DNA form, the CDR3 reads TGTGCCAGCAGCTCTAGGGGGTTTAACACTGAAGCTTTCTTT.

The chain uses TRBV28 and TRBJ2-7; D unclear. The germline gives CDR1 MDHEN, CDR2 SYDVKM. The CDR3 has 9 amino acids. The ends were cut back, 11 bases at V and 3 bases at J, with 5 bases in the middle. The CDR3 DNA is TGTGCCCCCCTCTACGAGCAGTACTTC. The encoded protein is CAPLYEQYF.

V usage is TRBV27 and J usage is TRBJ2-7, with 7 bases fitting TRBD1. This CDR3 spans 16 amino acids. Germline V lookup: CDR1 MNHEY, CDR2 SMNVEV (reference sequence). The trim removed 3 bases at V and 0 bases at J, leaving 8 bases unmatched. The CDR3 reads CASSFSSGTVSYEQYF. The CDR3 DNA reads TGTGCCAGCAGTTTTTCTTCCGGGACAGTCTCCTACGAGCAGTACTTC.

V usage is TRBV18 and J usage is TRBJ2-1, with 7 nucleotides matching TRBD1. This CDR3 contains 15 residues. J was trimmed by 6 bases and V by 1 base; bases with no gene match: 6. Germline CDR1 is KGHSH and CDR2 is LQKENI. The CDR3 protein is CASSPQGALSNEQFF. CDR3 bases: TGTGCCAGCTCACCACAGGGGGCTCTAAGCAATGAGCAGTTCTTC.

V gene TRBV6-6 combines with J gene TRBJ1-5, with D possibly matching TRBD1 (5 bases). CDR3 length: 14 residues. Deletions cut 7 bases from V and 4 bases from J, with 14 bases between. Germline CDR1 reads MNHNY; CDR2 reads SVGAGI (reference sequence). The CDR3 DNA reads TGTGCCAGCATCCAGGGTGGCCCGAATCAGCCCCAGCATTTT. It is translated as CASIQGGPNQPQHF.

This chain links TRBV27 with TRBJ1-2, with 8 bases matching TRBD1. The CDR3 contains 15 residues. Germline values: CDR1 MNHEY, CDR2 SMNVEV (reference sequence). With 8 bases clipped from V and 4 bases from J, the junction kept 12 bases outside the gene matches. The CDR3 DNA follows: TGTGCCAGCTGTGCATATGGGACAGGCTCCTATGGCTACACCTTC. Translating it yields CASCAYGTGSYGYTF.

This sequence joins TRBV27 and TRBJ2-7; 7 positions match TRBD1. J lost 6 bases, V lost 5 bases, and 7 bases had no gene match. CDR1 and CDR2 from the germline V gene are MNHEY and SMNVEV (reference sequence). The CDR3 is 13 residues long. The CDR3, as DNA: TGTGCCAGCAGTGGATCCCCAGGGGGCGAGCAGTACTTC. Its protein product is CASSGSPGGEQYF.

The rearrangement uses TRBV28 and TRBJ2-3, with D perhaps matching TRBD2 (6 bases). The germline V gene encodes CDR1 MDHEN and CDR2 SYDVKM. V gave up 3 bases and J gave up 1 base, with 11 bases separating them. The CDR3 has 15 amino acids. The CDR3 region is CASSLRSGGTDTQYF. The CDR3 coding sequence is TGTGCCAGCAGTTTGCGTAGCGGAGGCACAGATACGCAGTATTTT. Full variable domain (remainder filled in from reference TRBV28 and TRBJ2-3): DVKVTQSSRYLVKRTGEKVFLECVQDMDHENMFWYRQDPGLGLRLIYFSYDVKMKEKGDIPEGYSVSREKKERFSLILESASTNQTSMYLCASSLRSGGTDTQYFGPGTRLTVL.

The CDR3 protein is CASSYSTGSEAFF. The CDR3 coding sequence is TGTGCCAGCAGTTACTCGACAGGCTCTGAAGCTTTCTTT. The chain recombines TRBV6-5 with TRBJ1-1, with D perhaps matching TRBD1 (6 bases). V was cut by 0 bases and J by 6 bases, with 8 bases left in between. Germline CDR1 reads MNHEY; CDR2 reads SVGAGI. The length of the CDR3 is 13 residues.

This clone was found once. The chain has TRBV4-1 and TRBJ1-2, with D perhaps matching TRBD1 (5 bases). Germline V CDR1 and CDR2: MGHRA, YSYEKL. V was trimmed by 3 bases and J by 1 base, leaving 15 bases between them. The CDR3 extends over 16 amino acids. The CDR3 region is CASSQGRTSHNYGYTF. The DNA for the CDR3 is TGCGCCAGCAGCCAGGGGAGGACATCCCATAACTATGGCTACACCTTC.